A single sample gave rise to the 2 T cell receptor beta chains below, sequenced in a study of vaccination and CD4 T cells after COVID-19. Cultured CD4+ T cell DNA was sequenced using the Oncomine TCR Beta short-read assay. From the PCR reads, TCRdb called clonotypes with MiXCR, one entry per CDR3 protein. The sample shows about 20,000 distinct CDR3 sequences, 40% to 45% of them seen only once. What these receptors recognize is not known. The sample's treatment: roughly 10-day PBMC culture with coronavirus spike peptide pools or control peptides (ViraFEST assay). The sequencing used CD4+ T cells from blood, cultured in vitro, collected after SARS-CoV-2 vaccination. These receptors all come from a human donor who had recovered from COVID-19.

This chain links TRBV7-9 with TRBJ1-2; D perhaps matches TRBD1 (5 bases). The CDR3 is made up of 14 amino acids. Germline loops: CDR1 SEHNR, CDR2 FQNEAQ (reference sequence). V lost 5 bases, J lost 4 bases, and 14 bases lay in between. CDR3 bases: TGTGCCAGCAGCCAAGGGGACGGCCTCTATGGCTACACCTTC. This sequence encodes CASSQGDGLYGYTF.

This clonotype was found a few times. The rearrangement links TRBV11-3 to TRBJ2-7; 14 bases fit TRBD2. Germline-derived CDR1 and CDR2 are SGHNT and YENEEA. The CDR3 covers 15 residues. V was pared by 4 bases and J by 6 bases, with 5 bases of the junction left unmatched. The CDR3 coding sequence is TGTGCCAGCAGCTCCGGGACTAGCGGGAGACGCGAGCAGTACTTC. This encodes CASSSGTSGRREQYF.